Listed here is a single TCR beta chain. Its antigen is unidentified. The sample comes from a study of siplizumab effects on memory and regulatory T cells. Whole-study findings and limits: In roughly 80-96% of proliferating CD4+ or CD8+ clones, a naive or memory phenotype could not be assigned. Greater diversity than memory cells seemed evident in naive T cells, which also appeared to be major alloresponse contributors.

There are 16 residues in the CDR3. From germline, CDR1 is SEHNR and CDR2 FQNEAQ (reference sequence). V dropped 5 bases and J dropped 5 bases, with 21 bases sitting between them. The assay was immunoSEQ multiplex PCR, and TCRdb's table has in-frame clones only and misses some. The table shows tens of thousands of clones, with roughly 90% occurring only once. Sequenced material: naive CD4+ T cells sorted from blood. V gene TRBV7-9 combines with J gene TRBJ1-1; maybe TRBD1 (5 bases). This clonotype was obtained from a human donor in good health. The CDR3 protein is CASSRMVTGPGTEAFF. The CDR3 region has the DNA TGTGCCAGCAGCAGAATGGTCACGGGGCCCGGGACTGAAGCTTTCTTT.